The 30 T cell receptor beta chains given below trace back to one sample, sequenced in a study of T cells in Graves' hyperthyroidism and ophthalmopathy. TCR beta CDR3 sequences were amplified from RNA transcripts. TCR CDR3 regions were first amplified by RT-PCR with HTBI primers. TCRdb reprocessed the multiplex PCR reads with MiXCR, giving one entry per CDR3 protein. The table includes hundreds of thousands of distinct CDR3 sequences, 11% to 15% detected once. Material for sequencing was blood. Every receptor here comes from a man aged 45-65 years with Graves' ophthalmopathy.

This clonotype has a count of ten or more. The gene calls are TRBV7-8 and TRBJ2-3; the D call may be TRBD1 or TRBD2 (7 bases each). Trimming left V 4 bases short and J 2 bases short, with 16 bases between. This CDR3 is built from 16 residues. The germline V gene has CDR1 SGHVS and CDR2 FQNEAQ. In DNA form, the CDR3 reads TGTGCCAGCAGCTGGGCAGGGGGGGGGCCCACAGATACGCAGTATTTT. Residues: CASSWAGGGPTDTQYF.

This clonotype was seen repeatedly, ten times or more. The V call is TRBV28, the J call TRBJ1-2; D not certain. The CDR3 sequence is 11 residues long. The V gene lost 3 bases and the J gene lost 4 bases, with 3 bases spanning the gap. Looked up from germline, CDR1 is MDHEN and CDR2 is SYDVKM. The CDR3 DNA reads TGTGCCAGCAGTTTTACCTATGGCTACACCTTC. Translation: CASSFTYGYTF.

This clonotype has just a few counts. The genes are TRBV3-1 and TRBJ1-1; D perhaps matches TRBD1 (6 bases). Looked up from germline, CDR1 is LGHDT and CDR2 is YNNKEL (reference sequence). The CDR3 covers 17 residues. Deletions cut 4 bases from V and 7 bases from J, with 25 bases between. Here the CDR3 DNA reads TGTGCCAGCAGCCTAGTAGGAACAGGGTGGGGGGGGGATGAAGCTTTCTTT. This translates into CASSLVGTGWGGDEAFF.

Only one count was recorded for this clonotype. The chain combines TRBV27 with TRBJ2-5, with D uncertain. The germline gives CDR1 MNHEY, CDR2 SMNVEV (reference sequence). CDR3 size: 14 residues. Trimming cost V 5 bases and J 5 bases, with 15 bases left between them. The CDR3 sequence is CASSSSQVGETQYF. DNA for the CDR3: TGTGCCAGCAGTAGCTCGCAGGTTGGGGAGACCCAGTACTTC.

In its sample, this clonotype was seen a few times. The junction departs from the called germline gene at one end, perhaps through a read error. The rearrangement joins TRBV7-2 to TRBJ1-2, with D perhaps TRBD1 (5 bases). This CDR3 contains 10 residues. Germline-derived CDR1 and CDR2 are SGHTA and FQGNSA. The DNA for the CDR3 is TGTGTCAGCACCAGGGTTGGCTACACCTTC. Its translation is CVSTRVGYTF.

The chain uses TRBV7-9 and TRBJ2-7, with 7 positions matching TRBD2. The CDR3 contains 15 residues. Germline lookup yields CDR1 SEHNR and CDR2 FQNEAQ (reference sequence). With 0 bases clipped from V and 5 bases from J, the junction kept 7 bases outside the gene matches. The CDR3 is CASSLAGGSANEQYF. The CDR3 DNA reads TGTGCCAGCAGCTTAGCTGGCGGGAGCGCGAACGAGCAGTACTTC. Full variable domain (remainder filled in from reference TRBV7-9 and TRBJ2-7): DTGVSQNPRHKITKRGQNVTFRCDPISEHNRLYWYRQTLGQGPEFLTYFQNEAQLEKSRLLSDRFSAERPKGSFSTLEIQRTEQGDSAMYLCASSLAGGSANEQYFGPGTRLTVT.

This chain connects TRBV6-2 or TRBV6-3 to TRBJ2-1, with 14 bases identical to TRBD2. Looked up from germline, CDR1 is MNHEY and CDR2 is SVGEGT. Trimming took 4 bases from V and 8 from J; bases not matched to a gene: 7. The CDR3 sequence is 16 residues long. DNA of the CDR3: TGTGCCAGCAGTTCTTCCGGGACTAGCGGGAGATATGAGCAGTTCTTC. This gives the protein CASSSSGTSGRYEQFF.

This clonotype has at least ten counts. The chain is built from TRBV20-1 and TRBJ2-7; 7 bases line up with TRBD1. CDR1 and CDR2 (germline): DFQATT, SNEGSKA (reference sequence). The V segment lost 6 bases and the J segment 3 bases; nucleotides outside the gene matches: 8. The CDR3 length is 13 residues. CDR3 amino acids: CSARQGLFYEQYF. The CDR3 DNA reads TGCAGTGCAAGACAGGGCCTCTTCTACGAGCAGTACTTC.

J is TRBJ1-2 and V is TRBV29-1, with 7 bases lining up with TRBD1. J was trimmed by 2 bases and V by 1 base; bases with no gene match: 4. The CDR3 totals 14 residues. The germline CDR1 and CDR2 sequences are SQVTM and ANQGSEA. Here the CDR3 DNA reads TGCAGCGTTGAAGTGGACAGGCCCAACTATGGCTACACCTTC. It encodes CSVEVDRPNYGYTF.

The CDR3, as DNA: TGTGCCAGTAGTGGGACAGGGGGCGAGGAGCAGTACTTC. It translates to CASSGTGGEEQYF. The rearrangement joins TRBV19 to TRBJ2-7; TRBD1 agrees at 12 bases. The CDR3 runs 13 residues. Germline CDR1 and CDR2: LNHDA and SQIVND (reference sequence). V trimming: 5 bases; J trimming: 7 bases; junction bases outside the gene matches: 3.

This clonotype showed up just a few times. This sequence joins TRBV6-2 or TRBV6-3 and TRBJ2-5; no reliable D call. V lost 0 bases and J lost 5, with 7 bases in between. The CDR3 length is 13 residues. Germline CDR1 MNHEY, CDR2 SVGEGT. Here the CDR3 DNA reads TGTGCCAGCAGTTACTCCCCGGTGGAGACCCAGTACTTC. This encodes CASSYSPVETQYF.

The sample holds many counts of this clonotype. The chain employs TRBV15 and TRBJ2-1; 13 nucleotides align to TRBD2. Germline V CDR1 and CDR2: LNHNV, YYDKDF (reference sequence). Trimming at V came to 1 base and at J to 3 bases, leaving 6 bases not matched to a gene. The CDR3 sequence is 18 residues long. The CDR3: CATSRAPGTSGIYNEQFF. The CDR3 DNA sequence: TGTGCCACCAGCAGAGCCCCCGGGACTAGCGGGATCTACAATGAGCAGTTCTTC.

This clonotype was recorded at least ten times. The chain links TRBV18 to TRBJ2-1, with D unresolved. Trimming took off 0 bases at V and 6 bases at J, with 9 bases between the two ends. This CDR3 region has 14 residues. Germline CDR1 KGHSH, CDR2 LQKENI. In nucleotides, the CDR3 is TGTGCCAGCTCACCACCAGGTCTACCCAATGAGCAGTTCTTC. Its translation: CASSPPGLPNEQFF.

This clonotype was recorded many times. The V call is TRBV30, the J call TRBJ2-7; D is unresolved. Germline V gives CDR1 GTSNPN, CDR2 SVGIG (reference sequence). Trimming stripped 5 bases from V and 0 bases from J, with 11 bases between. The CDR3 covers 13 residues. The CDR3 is CAWGKRISYEQYF. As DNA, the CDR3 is TGTGCCTGGGGAAAACGGATCTCCTACGAGCAGTACTTC.

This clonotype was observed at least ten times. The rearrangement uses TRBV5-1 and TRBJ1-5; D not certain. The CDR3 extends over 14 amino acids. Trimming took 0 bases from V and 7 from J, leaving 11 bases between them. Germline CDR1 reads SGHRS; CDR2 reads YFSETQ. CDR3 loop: CASSLGIEGQPQHF. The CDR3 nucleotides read TGCGCCAGCAGCTTGGGCATTGAGGGCCAGCCCCAGCATTTT. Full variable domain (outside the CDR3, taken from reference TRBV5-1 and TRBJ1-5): KAGVTQTPRYLIKTRGQQVTLSCSPISGHRSVSWYQQTPGQGLQFLFEYFSETQRNKGNFPGRFSGRQFSNSRSEMNVSTLELGDSALYLCASSLGIEGQPQHFGDGTRLSIL.

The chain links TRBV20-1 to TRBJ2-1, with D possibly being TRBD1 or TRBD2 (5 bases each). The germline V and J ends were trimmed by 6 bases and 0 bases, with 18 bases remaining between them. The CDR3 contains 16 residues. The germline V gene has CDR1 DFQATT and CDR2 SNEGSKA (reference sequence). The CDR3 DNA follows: TGCAGTGCCAGGGAGAGTGGCGGAAGCTCCTACAATGAGCAGTTCTTC. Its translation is CSARESGGSSYNEQFF.

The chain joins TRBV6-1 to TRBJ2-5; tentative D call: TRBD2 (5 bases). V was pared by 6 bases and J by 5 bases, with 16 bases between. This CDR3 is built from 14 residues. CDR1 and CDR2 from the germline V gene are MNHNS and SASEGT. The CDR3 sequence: CASRKRGFGETQYF. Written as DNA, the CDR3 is TGTGCCAGCAGGAAAAGAGGGTTTGGGGAGACCCAGTACTTC.

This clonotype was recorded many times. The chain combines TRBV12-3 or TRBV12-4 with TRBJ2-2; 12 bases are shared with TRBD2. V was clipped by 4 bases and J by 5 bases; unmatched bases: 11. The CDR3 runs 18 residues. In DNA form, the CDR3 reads TGTGCCAGCAGTTCATCTAGCGGGAGGGCCGGGGGTACCGGGGAGCTGTTTTTT. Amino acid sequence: CASSSSSGRAGGTGELFF.

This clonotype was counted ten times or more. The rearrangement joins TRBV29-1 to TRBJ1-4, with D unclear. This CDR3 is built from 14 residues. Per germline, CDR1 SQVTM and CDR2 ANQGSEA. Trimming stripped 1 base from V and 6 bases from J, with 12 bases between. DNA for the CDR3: TGCAGCGTTGAAGTTCCGGGAGAGGATGAAAAACTGTTTTTT. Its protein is CSVEVPGEDEKLFF.

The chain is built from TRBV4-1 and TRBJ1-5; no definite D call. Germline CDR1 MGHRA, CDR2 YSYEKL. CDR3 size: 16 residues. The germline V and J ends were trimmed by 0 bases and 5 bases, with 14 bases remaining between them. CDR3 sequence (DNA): TGCGCCAGCAGCCAAGACGGAGTGACACTGGATCAGCCCCAGCATTTT. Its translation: CASSQDGVTLDQPQHF.

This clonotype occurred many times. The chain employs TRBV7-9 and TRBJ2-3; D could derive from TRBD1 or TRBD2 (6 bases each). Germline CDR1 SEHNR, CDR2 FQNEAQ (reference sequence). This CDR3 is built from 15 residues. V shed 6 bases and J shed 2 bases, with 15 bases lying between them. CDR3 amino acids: CASSLFGGLTDTQYF. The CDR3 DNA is TGTGCCAGCAGTCTTTTCGGGGGCCTCACAGATACGCAGTATTTT. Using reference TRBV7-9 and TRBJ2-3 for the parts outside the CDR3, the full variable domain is DTGVSQNPRHKITKRGQNVTFRCDPISEHNRLYWYRQTLGQGPEFLTYFQNEAQLEKSRLLSDRFSAERPKGSFSTLEIQRTEQGDSAMYLCASSLFGGLTDTQYFGPGTRLTVL.

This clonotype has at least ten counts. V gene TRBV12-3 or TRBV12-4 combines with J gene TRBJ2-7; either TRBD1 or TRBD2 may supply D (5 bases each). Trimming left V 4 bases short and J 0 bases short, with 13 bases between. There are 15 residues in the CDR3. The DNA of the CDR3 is TGTGCCAGCAGTTCCCGGGGCCCTAGCTCCTACGAGCAGTACTTC. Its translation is CASSSRGPSSYEQYF.

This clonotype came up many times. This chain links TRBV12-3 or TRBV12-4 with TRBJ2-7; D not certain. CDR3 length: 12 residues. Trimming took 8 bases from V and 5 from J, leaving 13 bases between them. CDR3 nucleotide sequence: TGTGCCAGCCAAAAGGGCCCCGACGAGCAGTACTTC. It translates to CASQKGPDEQYF.

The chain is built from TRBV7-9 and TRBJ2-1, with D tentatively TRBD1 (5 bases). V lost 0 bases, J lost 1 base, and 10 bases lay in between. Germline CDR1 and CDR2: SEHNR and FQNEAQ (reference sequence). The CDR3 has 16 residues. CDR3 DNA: TGTGCCAGCAGCTTAGCAGCTGACAGATCCTACAATGAGCAGTTCTTC. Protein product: CASSLAADRSYNEQFF.

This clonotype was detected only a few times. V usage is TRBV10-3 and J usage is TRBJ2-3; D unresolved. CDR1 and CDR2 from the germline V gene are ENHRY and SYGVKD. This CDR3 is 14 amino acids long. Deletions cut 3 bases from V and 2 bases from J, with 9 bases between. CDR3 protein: CAISDVGLTDTQYF. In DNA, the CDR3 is TGTGCCATCAGTGATGTAGGGCTCACAGATACGCAGTATTTT.

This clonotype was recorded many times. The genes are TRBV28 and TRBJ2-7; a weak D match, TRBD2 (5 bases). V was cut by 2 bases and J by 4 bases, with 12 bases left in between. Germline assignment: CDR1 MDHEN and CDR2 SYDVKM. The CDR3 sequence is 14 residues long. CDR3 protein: CASSLLGETYEQYF. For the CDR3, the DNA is TGTGCCAGCAGTTTACTCGGGGAGACTTACGAGCAGTACTTC.

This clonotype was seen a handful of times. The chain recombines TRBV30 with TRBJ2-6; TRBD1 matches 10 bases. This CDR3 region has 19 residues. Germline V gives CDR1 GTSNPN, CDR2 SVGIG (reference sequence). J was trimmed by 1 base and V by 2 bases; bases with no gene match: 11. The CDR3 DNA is TGTGCCTGGAGTCTCACCGGGACAGGGGTTTATTCTGGGGCCAACGTCCTGACTTTC. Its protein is CAWSLTGTGVYSGANVLTF.

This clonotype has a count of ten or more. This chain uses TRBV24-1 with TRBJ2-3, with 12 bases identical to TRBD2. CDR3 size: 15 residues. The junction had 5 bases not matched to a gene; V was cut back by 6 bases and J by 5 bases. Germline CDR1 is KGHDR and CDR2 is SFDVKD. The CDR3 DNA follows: TGTGCCACCAGTCTAGCGGGAGGGCGCCGAGATACGCAGTATTTT. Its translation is CATSLAGGRRDTQYF.

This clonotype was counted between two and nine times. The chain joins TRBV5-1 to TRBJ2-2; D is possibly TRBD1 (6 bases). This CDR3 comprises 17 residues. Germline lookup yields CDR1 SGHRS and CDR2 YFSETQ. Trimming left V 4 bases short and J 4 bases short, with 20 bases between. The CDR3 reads CASSPLLLQGFTGELFF. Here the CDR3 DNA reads TGCGCCAGCAGCCCTCTTCTATTACAGGGTTTCACCGGGGAGCTGTTTTTT.

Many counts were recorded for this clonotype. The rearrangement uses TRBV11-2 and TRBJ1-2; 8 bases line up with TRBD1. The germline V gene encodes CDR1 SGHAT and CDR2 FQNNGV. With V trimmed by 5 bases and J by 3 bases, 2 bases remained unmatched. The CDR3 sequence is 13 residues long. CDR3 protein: CASSATGDYGYTF. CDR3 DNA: TGTGCCAGCAGCGCGACAGGGGACTATGGCTACACCTTC. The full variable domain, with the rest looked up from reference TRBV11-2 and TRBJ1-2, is EAGVAQSPRYKIIEKRQSVAFWCNPISGHATLYWYQQILGQGPKLLIQFQNNGVVDDSQLPKDRFSAERLKGVDSTLKIQPAKLEDSAVYLCASSATGDYGYTFGSGTRLTVV.